This paragraph covers one TCR beta chain sequence. Here immunoSEQ multiplex PCR was the method, and the copy in TCRdb shows in-frame clones only, minus some. The profile shows 1,900 or so clones, roughly 89% of them singletons. These data originate in a study of T cells in lung cancer brain metastases. Exclusion applied to anyone with multiple prior malignancies. V lost 4 bases and J lost 2; bases outside the gene matches: 5. The germline V gene encodes CDR1 SGDLS and CDR2 YYNGEE. The CDR3 has 15 amino acids. The receptor was derived from a woman aged 45-59 years with non-small cell lung cancer that had spread to the brain. Sequenced input: tumor tissue from a brain metastasis. The chain uses TRBV9 and TRBJ2-5, with 10 nucleotides matching TRBD1. Here the CDR3 DNA reads TGTGCCAGCAGCCCCGGACAGGGGGGGCAAGAGACCCAGTACTTC. This sequence encodes CASSPGQGGQETQYF.